The 17 T cell receptor beta chains given below trace back to one sample, sequenced in a study of regulatory T cells in long-lasting Graves disease. Time point denoted: newly diagnosed GD, antithyroid drugs for less than 3 months. Preparation of the TCR library used RNA extracted from PBMCs. Building the TCR beta libraries relied on iRepertoire HTBI primers, and CDR3 regions underwent Arm-PCR. TCRdb processed the multiplex PCR reads anew with MiXCR; each CDR3 protein has one entry. This sample carries 320,000 or so distinct CDR3 sequences, about 18% of them seen once, and the ten largest clones take 35% to 45%. The material sequenced was peripheral blood mononuclear cells (PBMCs), taken at new diagnosis, from a patient treated with antithyroid drugs. These receptors were obtained from a female donor with Graves disease.

V usage is TRBV11-1 and J usage is TRBJ2-1; 10 bases map to TRBD2. This CDR3 spans 19 amino acids. Per germline, CDR1 SGHAT and CDR2 FQDESV (reference sequence). Trimming cost V 0 bases and J 4 bases; bases outside gene matches: 12. CDR3 in amino acids: CASSLAPRLLAGFYNEQFF. As DNA, the CDR3 is TGTGCCAGCAGCTTAGCCCCTCGGCTACTAGCGGGGTTTTACAATGAGCAGTTCTTC. Using reference TRBV11-1 and TRBJ2-1 for the parts outside the CDR3, the full variable domain is EAEVAQSPRYKITEKSQAVAFWCDPISGHATLYWYRQILGQGPELLVQFQDESVVDDSQLPKDRFSAERLKGVDSTLKIQPAELGDSAMYLCASSLAPRLLAGFYNEQFFGPGTRLTVL.

This clonotype came up many times. The V call is TRBV6-2 or TRBV6-3, the J call TRBJ2-1; unclear D gene. This CDR3 is built from 14 residues. Germline V CDR1 and CDR2: MNHEY, SVGEGT. Trimming took off 7 bases at V and 5 bases at J, with 15 bases between the two ends. CDR3 sequence reads: CASTTPGENNEQFF. In DNA, the CDR3 is TGTGCCAGCACCACCCCGGGCGAGAACAATGAGCAGTTCTTC.

This clonotype was seen only a few times. This rearrangement joins TRBV20-1 to TRBJ2-4, with 8 bases matching TRBD1. The CDR3 has 16 residues. Unmatched junction bases numbered 6, after V lost 1 base and J lost 1 base. Germline V CDR1 and CDR2: DFQATT, SNEGSKA (reference sequence). CDR3 amino acids: CSARAPGGPAKNIQYF. The CDR3 nucleotides are TGCAGTGCTAGAGCGCCAGGGGGCCCGGCCAAAAACATTCAGTACTTC.

This clonotype was seen once. This chain joins TRBV30 and TRBJ2-2; D not certain. The germline V gene encodes CDR1 GTSNPN and CDR2 SVGIG (reference sequence). V lost 0 bases to trimming and J lost 2 bases, with 7 bases between them. The CDR3 spans 14 residues. The CDR3 DNA follows: TGTGCCTGGAGTGTAGGTTCAAACACCGGGGAGCTGTTTTTT. This encodes CAWSVGSNTGELFF.

This clonotype has at least ten counts. The CDR3 reads CASSQLSGELFF. The CDR3 DNA follows: TGTGCCAGCAGCCAATTGTCCGGGGAGCTGTTTTTT. The V call is TRBV3-1, the J call TRBJ2-2; D remains ambiguous. Deletions cut 2 bases from V and 6 bases from J, with 4 bases between. CDR3 size: 12 residues. The germline V gene encodes CDR1 LGHDT and CDR2 YNNKEL (reference sequence).

This clonotype was found many times. CDR3 coding DNA: TGTGCCAGCAGTTTATTACGGGGGGCTAACTATGGCTACACCTTC. Protein product: CASSLLRGANYGYTF. The V gene is TRBV28, the J gene TRBJ1-2; D may be TRBD1 (5 bases). The germline gives CDR1 MDHEN, CDR2 SYDVKM. This CDR3 is 15 amino acids long. V shed 1 base and J shed 0 bases, with 9 bases lying between them.

Of note for this clonotype: With a much larger clone just one base away, this may be a read error. Without the conserved terminal phenylalanine or tryptophan, this CDR3 likely stems from a read error. The chain carries TRBV5-4 and TRBJ1-6, with D uncertain. V was cut by 1 base and J by 0 bases, with 2 bases left in between. CDR1 and CDR2 from the germline V gene are SGHNT and YYREEE (reference sequence). The CDR3 runs 14 residues. In DNA form, the CDR3 reads TGTGCCAGCAGCTTGAGCTCCTATAATTCACCCCTCCACTAT. This translates into CASSLSSYNSPLHY.

This clonotype was detected ten times or more. The gene calls are TRBV10-1 and TRBJ2-1; 12 nucleotides agree with TRBD2. This CDR3 has 15 residues. Trimming took 6 bases from V and 4 from J; bases not matched to a gene: 4. Germline lookup yields CDR1 WNHNN and CDR2 SYGVQD (reference sequence). This chain's CDR3 is CASRNGLAGYNEQFF. Written as DNA, the CDR3 is TGCGCCAGCAGAAACGGACTAGCGGGATACAATGAGCAGTTCTTC.

This clonotype was observed many times. The chain couples TRBV12-3 or TRBV12-4 to TRBJ2-1, with D perhaps TRBD2 (5 bases). Deletions cut 6 bases from V and 2 bases from J, with 20 bases between. This CDR3 is 17 amino acids long. CDR3 coding DNA: TGTGCCAGCAGAACCCTTTTTCTGGTAGCGACCTACAATGAGCAGTTCTTC. Amino acid sequence: CASRTLFLVATYNEQFF.

This clonotype was counted at least ten times. The genes are TRBV19 and TRBJ2-3, with D perhaps assigned TRBD1 or TRBD2 (5 bases each). CDR1 is LNHDA, CDR2 SQIVND, per germline (reference sequence). The CDR3 consists of 16 residues. The V end lost 3 bases, the J end lost 6 bases, and 19 bases lay between the germline ends. CDR3 sequence (DNA): TGTGCCAGTAGTATCTCTTCCGGGACCCGCTCCGATACGCAGTATTTT. It translates to CASSISSGTRSDTQYF.

The rearrangement links TRBV5-1 to TRBJ2-3; 12 nucleotides agree with TRBD2. The J segment lost 1 base and the V segment lost 4 bases, leaving 7 bases of the junction unmatched. Germline CDR1 is SGHRS and CDR2 is YFSETQ. This CDR3 is 17 amino acids long. CDR3 nucleotide sequence: TGCGCCAGCAGCCGGGGTCGGACTAGCGGGGGCACAGATACGCAGTATTTT. It codes for CASSRGRTSGGTDTQYF.

This clonotype came up many times. V gene TRBV5-1 combines with J gene TRBJ2-1; TRBD2 matches 10 bases. V lost 3 bases and J lost 7; bases outside the gene matches: 13. The CDR3 is made up of 17 amino acids. The germline V gene has CDR1 SGHRS and CDR2 YFSETQ. CDR3 residues: CASSYGLAAPWVNEQFF. In DNA, the CDR3 is TGCGCCAGCAGCTACGGACTAGCGGCTCCCTGGGTTAATGAGCAGTTCTTC. The whole variable domain, remainder taken from reference TRBV5-1 and TRBJ2-1, is KAGVTQTPRYLIKTRGQQVTLSCSPISGHRSVSWYQQTPGQGLQFLFEYFSETQRNKGNFPGRFSGRQFSNSRSEMNVSTLELGDSALYLCASSYGLAAPWVNEQFFGPGTRLTVL.

At least ten counts were recorded for this clonotype. The CDR3 reads CASSEEGQGISGELFF. Here the CDR3 DNA reads TGTGCCAGCAGTGAAGAGGGACAGGGGATTTCCGGGGAGCTGTTTTTT. The chain uses TRBV2 and TRBJ2-2; TRBD1 agrees at 10 bases. The CDR3 is made up of 16 amino acids. Germline V gives CDR1 SNHLY, CDR2 FYNNEI. The ends lost 1 base at V and 6 bases at J; junction bases unmatched: 5. Full variable domain (outside the CDR3, taken from reference TRBV2 and TRBJ2-2): EPEVTQTPSHQVTQMGQEVILRCVPISNHLYFYWYRQILGQKVEFLVSFYNNEISEKSEIFDDQFSVERPDGSNFTLKIRSTKLEDSAMYFCASSEEGQGISGELFFGEGSRLTVL.

There are many counts of this clonotype. This chain joins TRBV27 and TRBJ2-7; D may be TRBD1 (6 bases). The CDR3 sequence is 15 residues long. Germline CDR1 MNHEY, CDR2 SMNVEV (reference sequence). Trimming shortened V by 5 bases and J by 0 bases, and 14 bases separated the two germline ends. CDR3 amino acids: CASSARGGPSYEQYF. The CDR3 DNA is TGTGCCAGCAGTGCTCGAGGGGGTCCCTCCTACGAGCAGTACTTC.

The rearrangement uses TRBV19 and TRBJ1-5, with TRBD1 matching over 7 bases. Per germline, CDR1 LNHDA and CDR2 SQIVND (reference sequence). V shed 5 bases and J 0 bases; nucleotides not matched to a gene: 16. The CDR3 is made up of 19 amino acids. The CDR3 DNA is TGTGCCAGTAGTGGGCCGGGACAGCCCAGGTTATATAGCAATCAGCCCCAGCATTTT. Its translation is CASSGPGQPRLYSNQPQHF.

This clonotype showed up many times. The chain carries TRBV28 and TRBJ1-1, with 7 bases aligning to TRBD1. V gave up 5 bases and J gave up 7 bases; unmatched junction bases: 7. The CDR3 runs 13 residues. Germline values: CDR1 MDHEN, CDR2 SYDVKM. Here the CDR3 reads CASSPTGIDEAFF. The CDR3 DNA reads as TGTGCCAGCAGTCCGACAGGGATAGATGAAGCTTTCTTT. Combining the CDR3 with reference TRBV28 and TRBJ1-1 gives the whole variable domain DVKVTQSSRYLVKRTGEKVFLECVQDMDHENMFWYRQDPGLGLRLIYFSYDVKMKEKGDIPEGYSVSREKKERFSLILESASTNQTSMYLCASSPTGIDEAFFGQGTRLTVV.

The CDR3, as DNA: TGTGCCAGCAGCTCGATCACAGGGGTTCCACCCCTCCACTTT. This translates into CASSSITGVPPLHF. The V call is TRBV7-9, the J call TRBJ1-6; 7 nucleotides align to TRBD1. This CDR3 is built from 14 residues. Germline loops: CDR1 SEHNR, CDR2 FQNEAQ (reference sequence). V lost 4 bases and J lost 11; bases outside the gene matches: 8.